These 18 T cell receptor beta chains were sequenced from one sample in a study of metastatic and nonmetastatic thyroid tumors. TCRdb re-analyzed the PCR reads through MiXCR. Of under 35,000 clones in the sample, around 30% were seen once. Thyroid surgery took place with no prior treatment in any patient. The sequenced sample was blood. These receptors were collected from a female donor with papillary thyroid cancer or a benign thyroid nodule (not recorded which). Some clones in this sample may be carry-over from other donors' samples.

This clone appeared a few times. The genes are TRBV6-1 and TRBJ1-2, with D possibly matching TRBD1 (6 bases). The CDR3 sequence is 13 residues long. Germline CDR1 is MNHNS and CDR2 is SASEGT. V shed 8 bases and J shed 5 bases, with 15 bases lying between them. The CDR3 loop reads CASVGVDRYGYTF. The CDR3 coding sequence is TGTGCCAGCGTAGGGGTCGACAGGTATGGCTACACCTTC.

In its sample, this clone was seen many times. J is TRBJ2-5 and V is TRBV5-4, with TRBD2 matching over 9 bases. Germline CDR1 and CDR2: SGHNT and YYREEE (reference sequence). The V and J ends lost 4 bases and 4 bases, in that order; junction bases with no gene match: 8. This CDR3 is 15 amino acids long. The DNA of the CDR3 is TGTGCCAGCAGCCTGATTAGCGGGAGAGGAGAGACCCAGTACTTC. Translating gives CASSLISGRGETQYF. Combining the CDR3 with reference TRBV5-4 and TRBJ2-5 gives the whole variable domain ETGVTQSPTHLIKTRGQQVTLRCSSQSGHNTVSWYQQALGQGPQFIFQYYREEENGRGNFPPRFSGLQFPNYSSELNVNALELDDSALYLCASSLISGRGETQYFGPGTRLLVL.

The chain recombines TRBV11-2 with TRBJ2-3; D is unresolved. The germline V gene has CDR1 SGHAT and CDR2 FQNNGV. V lost 2 bases, J lost 4 bases, and 13 bases lay in between. This CDR3 is built from 15 residues. The CDR3 DNA follows: TGTGCCAGCAGCTTAAATTCCGGTCTAGCAGATACGCAGTATTTT. It yields the protein CASSLNSGLADTQYF.

At least ten counts were recorded for this clone. V and J are TRBV15 and TRBJ2-7; D might be TRBD1 (5 bases). Per germline, CDR1 LNHNV and CDR2 YYDKDF (reference sequence). The CDR3 is 15 residues long. V was cut by 1 base and J by 7 bases, with 17 bases left in between. The CDR3: CATSRGTLGPGEQYF. As DNA, the CDR3 is TGTGCCACCAGCAGAGGGACATTAGGGCCAGGGGAGCAGTACTTC.

This clone was recorded a few times. V usage is TRBV12-3 or TRBV12-4 and J usage is TRBJ2-5; weak D call: TRBD1 (6 bases). The CDR3 is made up of 17 amino acids. The V end lost 5 bases, the J end lost 3 bases, and 22 bases lay between the germline ends. CDR3 protein: CASSLGYPGTKKETQYF. The CDR3 DNA is TGTGCCAGCAGTCTGGGATACCCCGGGACAAAGAAAGAGACCCAGTACTTC.

There are many counts of this clone. The chain links TRBV20-1 to TRBJ2-7; 8 nucleotides match TRBD2. Looked up from germline, CDR1 is DFQATT and CDR2 is SNEGSKA (reference sequence). The length of the CDR3 is 14 residues. Trimming took 5 bases from V and 0 from J; bases not matched to a gene: 6. CDR3 sequence reads: CSAPLAGSSYEQYF. The CDR3 DNA sequence: TGCAGTGCTCCTCTAGCGGGCAGCTCCTACGAGCAGTACTTC.

The gene calls are TRBV10-3 and TRBJ2-1; D not certain. V was pared by 4 bases and J by 4 bases, with 11 bases between. The germline V gene has CDR1 ENHRY and CDR2 SYGVKD. The CDR3 contains 14 residues. The CDR3 nucleotides read TGTGCCATCAGTGTAGACAAATTTTACAATGAGCAGTTCTTC. It yields the protein CAISVDKFYNEQFF.

This clone was detected only a few times. The chain links TRBV6-1 to TRBJ2-6; the match to TRBD2 covers 7 bases. The CDR3 has 17 residues. Germline CDR1 and CDR2: MNHNS and SASEGT. The junction had 9 bases not matched to a gene; V was cut back by 5 bases and J by 2 bases. CDR3 bases: TGTGCCAGCAGTCCTTCCCGGGGGGTAGCTGGGGCCAACGTCCTGACTTTC. Protein product: CASSPSRGVAGANVLTF.

The genes are TRBV20-1 and TRBJ2-7; 8 positions agree with TRBD2. This CDR3 region has 13 residues. Germline assignment: CDR1 DFQATT and CDR2 SNEGSKA (reference sequence). The J segment lost 4 bases and the V segment lost 0 bases, leaving 2 bases of the junction unmatched. Here the CDR3 DNA reads TGCAGTGCTAGAGAACTAGCGGAGTACGAGCAGTACTTC. This codes for CSARELAEYEQYF.

Note on this clone: An end of the junction differs from the germline gene, which may be a read error. V is TRBV10-3 and J is TRBJ2-2, with D perhaps assigned TRBD1 or TRBD2 (5 bases each). Germline V CDR1 and CDR2: ENHRY, SYGVKD. The CDR3 has 13 residues. CDR3 coding DNA: TGTGCCATCAACCAACAGGTCCCCGGGGAGCTGTTGTTT. Translation gives CAINQQVPGELLF.

Comment on this clone: At one boundary the junction diverges from the germline segment, which might be a read error. The V call is TRBV20-1, the J call TRBJ2-3, with D possibly called TRBD1 or TRBD2 (5 bases each). The germline V gene has CDR1 DFQATT and CDR2 SNEGSKA (reference sequence). This CDR3 has 18 residues. CDR3 bases: TGCAGTGCTAGAGTCCCTCTCCTTTGGGACCGAGACACAGATACTCAGTATTTT. Protein: CSARVPLLWDRDTDTQYF.

On this clone itself: The junction does not match germline at one end; this may be a read error. Here the CDR3 reads CATSEEEDGSPLHF. CDR3 sequence (DNA): TGTGCCACCAGTGAAGAGGAAGATGGCTCACCCCTCCACTTT. The chain is built from TRBV6-1 and TRBJ1-6; the D is unclear. Germline V gives CDR1 MNHNS, CDR2 SASEGT. The CDR3 sequence is 14 residues long.

This clone has at least ten counts. The rearrangement links TRBV11-2 to TRBJ2-3, with 8 bases aligning to TRBD2. This CDR3 comprises 14 residues. V lost 5 bases, J lost 6 bases, and 7 bases stayed unmatched. The germline V gene encodes CDR1 SGHAT and CDR2 FQNNGV. CDR3 DNA sequence: TGTGCCAGCAGCCCCGGACTAGCCGGGGATACGCAGTATTTT. Amino acid sequence: CASSPGLAGDTQYF.

This clone appeared a few times. The chain combines TRBV6-1 with TRBJ2-2; no clear D. Trimming pared 1 base from V and 3 bases from J, leaving 6 bases between. CDR1 MNHNS and CDR2 SASEGT come from the germline V gene. This CDR3 has 14 amino acids. For the CDR3, the DNA is TGTGCCAGCAGTGAAGGGCACGACACCGGGGAGCTGTTTTTT. Translated: CASSEGHDTGELFF.

This clone was counted at least ten times. This chain joins TRBV29-1 and TRBJ2-5; 8 bases map to TRBD1. The germline V gene encodes CDR1 SQVTM and CDR2 ANQGSEA. The CDR3 is made up of 11 amino acids. V was clipped by 7 bases and J by 6 bases; unmatched bases: 4. The CDR3 reads CSADRGQTQYF. CDR3 DNA: TGCAGCGCAGACAGGGGACAGACCCAGTACTTC.

This clone was found many times. The rearrangement links TRBV7-2 to TRBJ1-1; D uncertain. The CDR3 loop spans 15 amino acids. Germline loops: CDR1 SGHTA, CDR2 FQGNSA. Between the trimmed V and J ends, which lost 1 base and 0 bases, there was a span of 9 bases. The CDR3 loop is CASSLGAGMNTEAFF. The DNA of the CDR3 is TGTGCCAGCAGCTTAGGGGCCGGGATGAACACTGAAGCTTTCTTT.

V usage is TRBV6-1 and J usage is TRBJ2-2; no firm D call. Germline CDR1 reads MNHNS; CDR2 reads SASEGT. The CDR3 length is 15 residues. V lost 5 bases and J 1 base, leaving 11 bases between the germline ends. The CDR3 DNA is TGTGCCAGCAGTACCCTGGACGGGAACACCGGGGAGCTGTTTTTT. Its protein product is CASSTLDGNTGELFF.

This clone was recorded many times. The rearrangement links TRBV7-2 to TRBJ2-1; 7 nucleotides align to TRBD1. The germline V gene encodes CDR1 SGHTA and CDR2 FQGNSA. The CDR3 consists of 15 residues. The J segment lost 0 bases and the V segment lost 5 bases, leaving 4 bases of the junction unmatched. The CDR3 loop is CASSTDRDSYNEQFF. The CDR3 DNA is TGTGCCAGCAGCACCGACAGGGACTCCTACAATGAGCAGTTCTTC.